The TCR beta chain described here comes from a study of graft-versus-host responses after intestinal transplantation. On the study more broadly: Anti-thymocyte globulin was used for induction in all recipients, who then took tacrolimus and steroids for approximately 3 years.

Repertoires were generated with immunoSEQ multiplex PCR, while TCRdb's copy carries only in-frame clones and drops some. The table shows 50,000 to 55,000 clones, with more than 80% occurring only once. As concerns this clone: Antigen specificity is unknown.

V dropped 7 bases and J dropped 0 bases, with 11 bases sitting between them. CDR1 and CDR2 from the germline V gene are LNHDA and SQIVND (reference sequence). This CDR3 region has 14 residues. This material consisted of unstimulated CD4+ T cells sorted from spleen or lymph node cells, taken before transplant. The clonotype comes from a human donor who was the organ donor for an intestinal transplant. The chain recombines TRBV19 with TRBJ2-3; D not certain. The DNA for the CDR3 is TGTGCCAGTATCCGTGCGCCAAGCACAGATACGCAGTATTTT. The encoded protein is CASIRAPSTDTQYF.